This T cell receptor (beta chain) was captured by sequencing in a study of cytomegalovirus exposure and HLA in healthy donors (dated by TCRdb to between 2016 and 2019). For context, the study as a whole: An earlier analysis of approximately 640 of the donors reported about 290 Gb of sequence data and 117 million unique TCR beta sequences from about 179 million T cells. The aim of the study was to test whether cataloging public T cell receptors could identify signatures of past pathogen exposure. Of the roughly 430 genotyped donors, 65% to 90% fell in the genetic ancestry cluster associated with self-reported Caucasian donors. Rather than using new phenotypic data, the later analysis identified candidate immune exposures from TCR beta sequences and from how often those sequences occurred across donors. Class I and class II HLA loci were covered by the typing at four-digit resolution. The study used immunosequencing to profile the T cell repertoires of several hundred subjects and linked those repertoires to cytomegalovirus serostatus. Four to six DR-DQ haplotypes were handled as single units for association and clustering, since linkage in the cohort was strong. The study combined high-throughput TCR immunosequencing, statistical association of individual TCRs with disease status, and machine learning to predict cytomegalovirus infection status. To decide whether each TCR beta V gene segment behaved as functional or pseudogenic, an earlier analysis of approximately 620 of the donors relied on high-throughput TCR beta sequencing. The number of donors typed differed by locus, with 629-630 for A, B, C, DRB1 and DQB1, 522 for DQA1, approximately 580 for DPA1, and about 450 for DPB1. A separate validation cohort of roughly 130 different subjects was used in addition to the roughly 620-subject first cohort. On average, 235,054 unique TCR beta nucleotide sequences were sequenced per donor among some 420 genotyped donors of the cohort, with roughly a sixth of those sequences being non-productive. Genome-wide SNP genotypes for about 55% of the 666 donors were used in a later genetic analysis, which treated that subset as a discovery cohort. An early release that covered 640 HLA-typed donors contained approximately 290 gigabases of sequencing data and 80 million or so unique TCR sequences. Donor age, sex, ethnicity and CMV serostatus were collected together with the repertoire data. All discovery cohort repertoires had been generated on a single sequencing platform. To study patterns of TCR occurrence, a later analysis re-analyzed previously published TCR beta repertoires from under 750 donors and added high-resolution HLA genotyping. What the research found in general, with its limitations: Because HLA typing was unavailable for some donors at each locus, only the typed subset was used in association tests. A further reported finding was that TCR beta sequences accurately predicted the HLA-A and HLA-B alleles for most subjects in the first cohort. A later analysis associated 15,000 to 20,000 TCR beta sequences with specific HLA alleles at a false discovery rate of 0.05. A later genetic analysis reported fewer N-insertions in productive TCRs among donors in an Asian-associated ancestry cluster than the roughly 620-donor mean. The 87-base-pair reads could not distinguish some IMGT-functional V segments, including TRBV6-2 and TRBV6-3, so those segments were excluded. Immune exposure information for the cohort was limited to CMV serostatus. The classifier was reported to diagnose cytomegalovirus status with high specificity and sensitivity in both the original cohort and the validation cohort. The presence/absence analyses assumed that sequencing depth was roughly uniform across donors, and that assumption may not be true. Because counts were too low, more than 15 rarely observed V segments, including chromosome 9 orphons, were excluded from the earlier analysis of a few hundred of the donors. A later analysis found that HLA-associated TCR beta chains were more clonally expanded and had lower generation probabilities than equally common non-associated chains. Linkage disequilibrium might explain the correlated functional status among segregating V segments, but an unknown experimental factor could not be ruled out. In a later analysis, the rate of TCR association differed among HLA loci, with DRB1 alleles having the most associated TCRs and HLA-C alleles having the fewest. The study gave a list of some 150 TCR beta chains associated with cytomegalovirus. An association between a missense DCLRE1C variant and V-gene and J-gene trimming of TCR beta chains was found in a later genetic analysis and replicated in an independent cohort. Only TCR beta chains were sequenced in this cohort, and the absence of alpha or paired-chain data limited detectable features. The authors suggested that the approach could potentially be generalized to other disease states and immunological phenotypes. A cluster of highly shared sequence variants was judged likely to represent a technical artifact of the sequencing pipeline. Most TCR sequences were observed very rarely across donors, whereas some public TCRs were present in many individuals. In an earlier analysis of some 540 of the donors, most TCR beta V segments appeared in productive rearrangements about 90% or about 30% of the time, broadly matching IMGT annotations. When HLA alleles, especially DR and DQ, strongly co-occurred, attributing TCR associations to individual alleles was difficult. According to a later analysis, most CMV-associated TCR beta chains appeared to be HLA-restricted, and the HLA associations seemed to be driven largely by CMV exposure. In vitro tests confirmed that a few of the cytomegalovirus-associated TCR beta chains recognize cytomegalovirus antigens. Several of the top co-occurrence clusters appeared to be linked to parvovirus B19, influenza, CMV and Epstein-Barr virus, according to a later analysis.

The cohort comprised 670 or so healthy bone marrow donors. Cohort members were all nominally healthy when sampled, although unrecorded immune exposures were likely present. The donor was CMV seropositive and belonged to the group of about 290 seropositive cohort members. A peripheral blood sample was collected from each donor, and TCR beta sequencing was performed on peripheral blood mononuclear cells. Genomic DNA extraction from the blood cell samples was performed with the Qiagen DNeasy Blood Extraction Kit. The CDR3, from cysteine to phenylalanine, totals 15 residues. This entry keeps only the CDR3 DNA: 45 bases, framed from base 1. Per the germline V gene (reference sequence), SGHNT is the CDR1 and YYREEE is the CDR2. Clipping removes 3 bases from V and 5 bases from J, with 10 as the unmatched junction base count. This clone was detected a few times. Its antigen remains unidentified. There are no base qualities to consult, and no much larger clone falls within one base.

The library came from the immunoSEQ multiplex PCR assay. For the multiplex PCR, a mixture combining 60 forward primers for TCR Vbeta segments and 13 reverse primers for TCR Jbeta segments was used. The CDR3 region of rearranged TCR beta genes was amplified from genomic DNA with a multiplex PCR assay. The Illumina HiSeq System was used to sequence the amplified TCR beta libraries as 87-base-pair reads. From the authors' description of their analysis: A later analysis counted about 82 million unique TCR beta chains across the approximately 700 repertoires, and some 11 million of these chains were shared by at least two donors. Raw reads were error-corrected and collapsed into unique sequences by a nearest-neighbor algorithm in which closely related sequences were merged to remove PCR and sequencing errors. To assign V, D and J gene segments, CDR3 sequences were aligned to IMGT reference sequences. For a sequence to be retained, a match of at least six nucleotides was required to both a V gene segment and a J gene segment. Rearrangements were called productive when the CDR3 lacked stop codons and stayed in frame with V and J; all others were non-productive. Following IMGT convention, CDR3 was defined as the stretch from the second conserved V-encoded cysteine up to the conserved J-encoded phenylalanine. Sequences without an unambiguous match to a single V gene segment were excluded from the earlier analysis of 450 to 650 of the donors. An earlier analysis of about 590 of the donors classified V segments as functional when productive rearrangements were above 56.7% and as segregating when the standard deviation between donors was above 5%. A statistical classification framework was built to diagnose cytomegalovirus status from the catalog of TCR beta chain sequences. A later analysis assigned V and J genes by comparing TCR nucleotide sequences with IMGT/GENE-DB human TR gene sequences. The TCRdist pipeline was used in a later analysis to assign CDR3 sequences and most-parsimonious VDJ recombination scenarios. In a later analysis, each TCR beta chain was defined by its CDR3 amino acid sequence together with its V-gene family, and reads lacking a unique V-gene family were excluded. A later analysis removed roughly 590 highly shared, low-generation-probability nucleotide sequences to deal with suspected cross-contamination and a sequencing artifact. In a later analysis, a clonal expansion index for each public chain was calculated from normalized within-repertoire ranks of inferred template counts. In a later analysis, generation probabilities were computed with a VDJ recombination model fitted to out-of-frame rearrangements, and the resulting probabilities were checked against IGoR. A later analysis scored TCR-TCR, TCR-HLA and TCR-CMV co-occurrence with hypergeometric tests, applying a repertoire-size bias correction to TCR pairs. To estimate false discovery rates, a later analysis permuted the HLA or CMV assignments 20 times. In a later analysis, co-occurring TCRs were grouped using DBSCAN, with TCRdist sequence similarity added in when clustering inside HLA-allele-positive subsets. For co-occurrence clustering, repertoires with fewer than 30,000 or more than 120,000 public chains were excluded, along with 5 or 6 repertoires with anomalous nucleotide sharing. Entries here come from immuneACCESS through TCRdb and include only in-frame sequences with V and J called. Some clones fail to appear in such tables; in the studies checked, an unresolved V gene covers under half of the shortfall, and the cause of the remainder is unknown. The D gene and trimming were derived from the DNA, and the V and J assignments and clone size from that table. A total of over 100,000 clones appear in this sample, under 10% of them only once. Roughly 7.2% of the sample is held by the ten biggest clonotypes.

Specimen: PBMCs. This receptor was taken from a woman aged 40 to 49 in good health and CMV-seropositive. Rearrangement joined TRBV5-4 to TRBJ2-5, with 7 bases matching TRBD2. The nucleotides are TGTGCCAGCAGCTCCGGGACTACGGTCCCTGAGACCCAGTACTTC. Its translation is CASSSGTTVPETQYF.